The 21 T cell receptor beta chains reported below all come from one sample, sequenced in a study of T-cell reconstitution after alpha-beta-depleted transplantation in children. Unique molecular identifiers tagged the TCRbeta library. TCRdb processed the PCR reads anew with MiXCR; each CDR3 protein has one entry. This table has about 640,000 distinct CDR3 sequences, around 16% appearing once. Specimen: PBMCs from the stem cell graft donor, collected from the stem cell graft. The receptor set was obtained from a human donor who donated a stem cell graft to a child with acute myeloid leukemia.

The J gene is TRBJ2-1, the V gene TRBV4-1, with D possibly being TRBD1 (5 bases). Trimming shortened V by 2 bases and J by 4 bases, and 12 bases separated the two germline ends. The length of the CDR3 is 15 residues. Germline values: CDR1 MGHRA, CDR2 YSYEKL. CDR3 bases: TGCGCCAGCAGCCAACCAAGGACAAAATACAATGAGCAGTTCTTC. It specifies CASSQPRTKYNEQFF.

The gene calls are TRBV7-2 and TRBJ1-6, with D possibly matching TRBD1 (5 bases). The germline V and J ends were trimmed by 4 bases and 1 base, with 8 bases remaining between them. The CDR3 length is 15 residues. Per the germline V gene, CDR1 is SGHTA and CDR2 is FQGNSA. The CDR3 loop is CASSSGGSYNSPLHF. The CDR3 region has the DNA TGTGCCAGCAGCTCGGGGGGGTCCTATAATTCACCCCTCCACTTT.

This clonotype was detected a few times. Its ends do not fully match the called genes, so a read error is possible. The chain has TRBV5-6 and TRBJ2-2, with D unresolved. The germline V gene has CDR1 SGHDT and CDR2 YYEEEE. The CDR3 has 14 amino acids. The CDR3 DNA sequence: TGTGCCAGCAACTTGCTGGGGATTGGCGGGGAGCTGTTTTTT. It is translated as CASNLLGIGGELFF.

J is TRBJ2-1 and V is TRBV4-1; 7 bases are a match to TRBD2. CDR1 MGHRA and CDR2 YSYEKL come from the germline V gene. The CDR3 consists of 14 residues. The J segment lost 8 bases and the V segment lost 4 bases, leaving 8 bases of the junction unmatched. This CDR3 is CASSLETRGDEQFF. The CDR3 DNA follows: TGCGCCAGCAGCCTAGAGACTCGGGGGGATGAGCAGTTCTTC.

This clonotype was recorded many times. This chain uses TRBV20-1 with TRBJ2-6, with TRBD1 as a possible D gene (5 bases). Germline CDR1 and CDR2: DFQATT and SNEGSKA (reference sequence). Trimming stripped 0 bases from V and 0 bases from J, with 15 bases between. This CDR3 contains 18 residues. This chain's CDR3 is CSARDNQGRYSGANVLTF. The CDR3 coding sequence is TGCAGTGCTAGAGATAACCAGGGCCGTTACTCTGGGGCCAACGTCCTGACTTTC.

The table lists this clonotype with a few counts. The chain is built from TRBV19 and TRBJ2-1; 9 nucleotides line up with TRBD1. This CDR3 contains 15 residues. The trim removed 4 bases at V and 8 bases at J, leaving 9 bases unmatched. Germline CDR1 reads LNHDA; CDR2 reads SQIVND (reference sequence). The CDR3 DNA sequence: TGTGCCAGTAGTAAGGGACAGGGTACTTTCGATGAGCAGTTCTTC. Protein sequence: CASSKGQGTFDEQFF.

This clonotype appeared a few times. The chain's CDR3 is CSAGGLAGGQGQQFF. As DNA, the CDR3 is TGCAGTGCTGGGGGACTAGCGGGGGGACAGGGCCAGCAGTTCTTC. The chain has TRBV20-1 and TRBJ2-1, with 15 bases that match TRBD2. The CDR3 has 15 amino acids. Unmatched junction bases numbered 10, after V lost 5 bases and J lost 11 bases. Germline assignment: CDR1 DFQATT and CDR2 SNEGSKA (reference sequence).

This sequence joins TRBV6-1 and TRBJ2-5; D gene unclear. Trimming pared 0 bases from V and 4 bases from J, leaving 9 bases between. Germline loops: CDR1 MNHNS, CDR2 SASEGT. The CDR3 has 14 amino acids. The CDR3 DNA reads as TGTGCCAGCAGTGAAGCAGGTAGTCCAGAGACCCAGTACTTC. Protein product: CASSEAGSPETQYF.

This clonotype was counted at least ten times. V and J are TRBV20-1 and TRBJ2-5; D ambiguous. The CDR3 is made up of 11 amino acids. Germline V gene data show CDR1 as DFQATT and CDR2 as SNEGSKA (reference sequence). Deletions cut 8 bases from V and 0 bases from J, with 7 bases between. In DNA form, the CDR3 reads TGCAGTAATGTCCACCAAGAGACCCAGTACTTC. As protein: CSNVHQETQYF.

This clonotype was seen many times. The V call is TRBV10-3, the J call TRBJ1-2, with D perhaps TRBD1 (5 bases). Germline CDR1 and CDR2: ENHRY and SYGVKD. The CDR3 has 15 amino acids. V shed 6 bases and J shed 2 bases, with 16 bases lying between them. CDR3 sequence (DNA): TGTGCCATCAGAGGCGGGACGACAACAAACTATGGCTACACCTTC. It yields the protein CAIRGGTTTNYGYTF.

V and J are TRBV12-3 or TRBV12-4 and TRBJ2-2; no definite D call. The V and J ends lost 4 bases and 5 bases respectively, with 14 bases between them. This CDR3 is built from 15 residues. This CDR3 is CASSSPRLVTGELFF. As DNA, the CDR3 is TGTGCCAGCAGTTCCCCGAGATTGGTTACCGGGGAGCTGTTTTTT.

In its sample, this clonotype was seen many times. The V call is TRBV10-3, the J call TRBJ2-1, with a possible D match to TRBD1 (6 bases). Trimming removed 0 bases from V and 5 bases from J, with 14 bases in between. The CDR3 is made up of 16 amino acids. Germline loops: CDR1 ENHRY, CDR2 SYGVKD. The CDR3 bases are TGTGCCATCAGTGAGTCGGCTGGGACATTCGACAATGAGCAGTTCTTC. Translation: CAISESAGTFDNEQFF.

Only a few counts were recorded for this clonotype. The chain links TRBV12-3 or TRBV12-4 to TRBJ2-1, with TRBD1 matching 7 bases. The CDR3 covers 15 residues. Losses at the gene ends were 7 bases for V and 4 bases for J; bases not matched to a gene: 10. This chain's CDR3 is CASTRPGQKYNEQFF. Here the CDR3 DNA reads TGTGCCAGCACCCGACCGGGACAGAAGTACAATGAGCAGTTCTTC.

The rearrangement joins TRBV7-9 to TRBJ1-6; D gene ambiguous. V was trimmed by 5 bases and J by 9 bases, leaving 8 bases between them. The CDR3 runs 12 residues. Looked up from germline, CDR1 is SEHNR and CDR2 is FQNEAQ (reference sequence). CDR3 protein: CASSHAGSPLHF. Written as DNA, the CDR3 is TGTGCCAGCAGCCACGCCGGTTCACCCCTCCACTTT.

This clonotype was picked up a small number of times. The CDR3 bases are TGCGCCAGCAGCTTGGAGGGCGTGCCACTGGACACTGAAGCTTTCTTT. Translation: CASSLEGVPLDTEAFF. The chain employs TRBV5-1 and TRBJ1-1; D is unresolved. Germline CDR1 is SGHRS and CDR2 is YFSETQ. The CDR3 covers 16 residues. Deletions cut 0 bases from V and 3 bases from J, with 15 bases between.

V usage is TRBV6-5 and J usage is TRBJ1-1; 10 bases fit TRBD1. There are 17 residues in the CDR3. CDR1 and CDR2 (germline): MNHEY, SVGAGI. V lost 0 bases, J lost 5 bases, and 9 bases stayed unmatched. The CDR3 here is CASSYSGTGELWTEAFF. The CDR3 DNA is TGTGCCAGCAGTTACTCTGGGACAGGGGAACTTTGGACTGAAGCTTTCTTT.

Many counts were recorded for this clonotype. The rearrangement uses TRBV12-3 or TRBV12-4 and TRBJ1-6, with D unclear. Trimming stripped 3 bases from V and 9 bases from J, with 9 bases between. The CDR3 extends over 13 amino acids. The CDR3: CASSFAWGSPLHF. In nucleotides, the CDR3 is TGTGCCAGCAGTTTTGCCTGGGGTTCACCCCTCCACTTT.

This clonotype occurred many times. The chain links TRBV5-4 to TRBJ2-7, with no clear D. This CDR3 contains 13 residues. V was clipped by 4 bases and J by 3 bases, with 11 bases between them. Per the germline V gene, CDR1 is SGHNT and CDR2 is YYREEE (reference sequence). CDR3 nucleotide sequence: TGTGCCAGCAGCAAGGGCGGAGACTACGAGCAGTACTTC. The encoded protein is CASSKGGDYEQYF.

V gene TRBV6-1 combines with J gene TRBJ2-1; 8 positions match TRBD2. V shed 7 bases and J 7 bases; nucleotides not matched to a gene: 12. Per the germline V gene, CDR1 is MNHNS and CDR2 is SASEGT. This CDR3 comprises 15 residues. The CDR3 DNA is TGTGCCAGCACGACCGGGACTAGGTCCCAGAATGAGCAGTTCTTC. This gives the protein CASTTGTRSQNEQFF.

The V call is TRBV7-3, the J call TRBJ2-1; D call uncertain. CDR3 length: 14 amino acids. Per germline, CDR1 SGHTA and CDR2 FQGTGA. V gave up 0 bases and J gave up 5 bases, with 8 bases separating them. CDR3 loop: CASSLTGSDNEQFF. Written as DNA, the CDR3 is TGTGCCAGCAGCTTAACAGGTTCGGACAATGAGCAGTTCTTC.

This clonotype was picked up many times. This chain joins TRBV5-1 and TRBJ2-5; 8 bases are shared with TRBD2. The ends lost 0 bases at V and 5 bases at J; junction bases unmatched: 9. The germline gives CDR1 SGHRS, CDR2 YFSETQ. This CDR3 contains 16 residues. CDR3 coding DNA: TGCGCCAGCAGCTTGGAGGGGACTAGGGCTTTGGAGACCCAGTACTTC. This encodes CASSLEGTRALETQYF.